Sequencing of this TCR beta chain was carried out in a study of radiation and T cells in renal cell carcinoma. This CDR3 spans 15 amino acids. In germline, CDR1 is SGHTA, CDR2 FQGTGA. V shed 4 bases and J 1 base; nucleotides not matched to a gene: 4. Documented time point: blood 4 weeks post-SBRT, at nephrectomy. Treatment described: 15 Gy SBRT to primary tumor, nephrectomy 4 weeks later. This renal cell carcinoma was of the clear cell type. TCRdb's copy holds only in-frame clones and misses some; the assay was immunoSEQ multiplex PCR. The profile shows about 74,000 clones, 89% of them singletons. The sequencing here drew on blood, taken from a patient whose treatment included radiotherapy and nephrectomy. The chain has TRBV7-3 and TRBJ1-1; 9 positions match TRBD1. The clonotype originates from a woman aged 70-85 years with renal cell carcinoma. The CDR3 sequence is CASSYGTGKNTEAFF. The CDR3 coding sequence is TGTGCCAGCAGCTACGGGACAGGGAAGAACACTGAAGCTTTCTTT.